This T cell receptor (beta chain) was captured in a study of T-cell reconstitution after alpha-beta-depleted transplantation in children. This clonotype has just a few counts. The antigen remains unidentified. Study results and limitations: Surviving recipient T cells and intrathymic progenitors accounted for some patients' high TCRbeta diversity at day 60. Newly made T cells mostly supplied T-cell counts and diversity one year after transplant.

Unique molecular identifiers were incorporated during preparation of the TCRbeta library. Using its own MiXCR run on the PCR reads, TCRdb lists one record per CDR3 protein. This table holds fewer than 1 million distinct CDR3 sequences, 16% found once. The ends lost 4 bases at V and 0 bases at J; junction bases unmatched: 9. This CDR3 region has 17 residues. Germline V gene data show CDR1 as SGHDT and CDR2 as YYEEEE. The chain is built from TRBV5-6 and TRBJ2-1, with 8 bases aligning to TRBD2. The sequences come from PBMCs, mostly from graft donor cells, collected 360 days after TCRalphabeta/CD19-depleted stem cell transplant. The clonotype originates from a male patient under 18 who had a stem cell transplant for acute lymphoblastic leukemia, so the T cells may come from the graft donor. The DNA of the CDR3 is TGTGCCAGCAGCCTTTTTACCGGGACTAGCTCCTACAATGAGCAGTTCTTC. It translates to CASSLFTGTSSYNEQFF.